This T cell receptor (beta chain) originates from a study of cytomegalovirus exposure and HLA in healthy donors. Findings and caveats of the study: In a later analysis, DRB1 alleles had the most associated TCRs; HLA-C alleles the fewest. When a later analysis compared HLA-associated TCR beta chains with equally common others, the HLA-associated chains turned out to be more clonally expanded and to have lower generation probabilities.

The PCR made use of 60 Vbeta and 13 Jbeta primers. Assay used: immunoSEQ multiplex PCR; TCRdb lists only in-frame clones, some missing. The data contain 140,000 to 150,000 clones, around 70% of them singletons. V was clipped by 4 bases and J by 6 bases, with 9 bases between them. The CDR3 runs to 12 residues. Germline V CDR1 and CDR2: WSHSY, SAAADI. Details on this clone: The target antigen is unknown.

What was sequenced was PBMCs. The V gene is TRBV10-2, the J gene TRBJ1-1; D uncertain. The clonotype comes from a man between 40 and 49 years old in good health and CMV-seronegative. The CDR3 region has the DNA TGCGCCAGCAGTGTCTCAGAGGCTGAAGCTTTCTTT. Protein product: CASSVSEAEAFF.